Below are 20 T cell receptor beta chains sequenced from a single sample in a study of T-cell memory formation after mild COVID-19. TCRdb ran MiXCR on the 5' RACE reads and lists one entry per CDR3 protein. The table lists about 420,000 distinct CDR3 sequences, more than 20% of them singletons, with about 12% in the top ten. Sequences were obtained from PBMCs or a T cell subset sorted from them (not recorded which). Receptors were obtained from an adult woman who had mild COVID-19 (a few samples of this study predate the infection). Cell type and time point are not known.

The chain couples TRBV29-1 to TRBJ2-3, with D unresolved. The V gene lost 5 bases and the J gene lost 4 bases, with 19 bases spanning the gap. Germline V lookup: CDR1 SQVTM, CDR2 ANQGSEA. The CDR3 extends over 15 amino acids. The CDR3 coding sequence is TGCAGCGTTTTTGGGCTTTCGGATCCCCCAGATACGCAGTATTTT. This encodes CSVFGLSDPPDTQYF.

The table lists this clonotype with a few counts. The chain couples TRBV7-9 to TRBJ2-1; the match to TRBD2 covers 11 bases. The CDR3 has 15 amino acids. Trimming cost V 3 bases and J 5 bases; bases outside gene matches: 3. CDR1 and CDR2 from the germline V gene are SEHNR and FQNEAQ (reference sequence). The CDR3 sequence: CASSFGTSGHNEQFF. The CDR3, as DNA: TGTGCCAGCAGCTTCGGGACTAGCGGCCACAATGAGCAGTTCTTC. The full variable domain, in which reference TRBV7-9 and TRBJ2-1 provide the parts outside the CDR3, is DTGVSQNPRHKITKRGQNVTFRCDPISEHNRLYWYRQTLGQGPEFLTYFQNEAQLEKSRLLSDRFSAERPKGSFSTLEIQRTEQGDSAMYLCASSFGTSGHNEQFFGPGTRLTVL.

The chain combines TRBV5-1 with TRBJ2-3, with 12 bases aligning to TRBD2. The CDR3 loop spans 16 amino acids. V gave up 7 bases and J gave up 2 bases; unmatched junction bases: 8. Per germline, CDR1 SGHRS and CDR2 YFSETQ. CDR3 in amino acids: CASRRTSGEYTDTQYF. The DNA for the CDR3 is TGCGCCAGCCGCAGGACTAGCGGGGAGTACACAGATACGCAGTATTTT.

The gene calls are TRBV7-2 and TRBJ2-1, with a weak D call TRBD1 (5 bases). CDR3 length equals 13 residues. V was cut by 3 bases and J by 10 bases, with 13 bases left in between. CDR1 SGHTA and CDR2 FQGNSA come from the germline V gene. The CDR3 protein is CASSLQQGQEQFF. CDR3 DNA sequence: TGTGCCAGCAGCTTGCAGCAGGGCCAGGAGCAGTTCTTC.

The genes are TRBV29-1 and TRBJ1-2, with a weak D call TRBD1 (6 bases). V lost 5 bases, J lost 2 bases, and 9 bases lay in between. Germline CDR1 and CDR2: SQVTM and ANQGSEA. The CDR3 is 12 residues long. CDR3 region: CSVFQGNYGYTF. The CDR3 region has the DNA TGCAGCGTTTTCCAGGGGAACTATGGCTACACCTTC. Supplemented by reference TRBV29-1 and TRBJ1-2, the full variable domain reads SAVISQKPSRDICQRGTSLTIQCQVDSQVTMMFWYRQQPGQSLTLIATANQGSEATYESGFVIDKFPISRPNLTFSTLTVSNMSPEDSSIYLCSVFQGNYGYTFGSGTRLTVV.

This clonotype showed up just a few times. The chain carries TRBV30 and TRBJ2-2; D may match TRBD1 or TRBD2 (6 bases each). The CDR3 length is 12 residues. V gave up 8 bases and J gave up 7 bases, with 14 bases separating them. CDR1 and CDR2 (germline): GTSNPN, SVGIG (reference sequence). DNA of the CDR3: TGTGCCGGAGGGGGGCCGGGCGGGGAGCTGTTTTTT. Translation: CAGGGPGGELFF. Supplemented by reference TRBV30 and TRBJ2-2, the full variable domain reads SQTIHQWPATLVQPVGSPLSLECTVEGTSNPNLYWYRQAAGRGLQLLFYSVGIGQISSEVPQNLSASRPQDRQFILSSKKLLLSDSGFYLCAGGGPGGELFFGEGSRLTVL.

CDR3 sequence (DNA): TGCAGTGCGACGCGACAGGGGCTCTATGGCTACACCTTC. Translating gives CSATRQGLYGYTF. This sequence joins TRBV20-1 and TRBJ1-2, with 8 nucleotides matching TRBD1. Germline V gene sequence: CDR1 DFQATT, CDR2 SNEGSKA (reference sequence). This CDR3 spans 13 amino acids. The J segment lost 4 bases and the V segment lost 6 bases, leaving 7 bases of the junction unmatched.

This clonotype was observed a few times. The gene calls are TRBV7-3 and TRBJ2-5; 8 positions match TRBD2. CDR3 length equals 15 residues. CDR1 and CDR2 (germline): SGHTA, FQGTGA. Germline trimming cut 5 bases from V and 3 bases from J; bases unmatched to any gene: 8. CDR3 coding DNA: TGTGCCAGCAGCCTTGGACTAGCTTACGAAGAGACCCAGTACTTC. It specifies CASSLGLAYEETQYF.

This chain uses TRBV11-2 with TRBJ2-7, with D uncertain. The CDR3 is 15 amino acids. The V end lost 0 bases, the J end lost 5 bases, and 14 bases lay between the germline ends. Germline V CDR1 and CDR2: SGHAT, FQNNGV. CDR3 loop: CASSLDRQTGDEQYF. In DNA, the CDR3 is TGTGCCAGCAGCTTAGATCGCCAGACGGGCGACGAGCAGTACTTC.

The gene calls are TRBV5-1 and TRBJ2-5; 9 bases are a match to TRBD2. Trimming cost V 4 bases and J 5 bases; bases outside gene matches: 12. This CDR3 region has 16 residues. Germline V gene sequence: CDR1 SGHRS, CDR2 YFSETQ. The CDR3 sequence is CASSQIMREGRETQYF. Written as DNA, the CDR3 is TGCGCCAGCAGCCAGATCATGCGGGAGGGCCGGGAGACCCAGTACTTC.

The chain is built from TRBV5-5 and TRBJ2-1; 9 bases are a match to TRBD1. The CDR3 has 15 amino acids. Trimming cost V 2 bases and J 7 bases; bases outside gene matches: 7. Germline V gene data show CDR1 as SGHKS and CDR2 as YYEKEE (reference sequence). The CDR3 DNA follows: TGTGCCAGCAGCTTAGGGGACAGGGCAGGGAATGAGCAGTTCTTC. Translating it yields CASSLGDRAGNEQFF.

The V call is TRBV13, the J call TRBJ2-1, with 8 bases fitting TRBD2. V was pared by 5 bases and J by 5 bases, with 11 bases of the junction left unmatched. The CDR3 length is 16 residues. The germline gives CDR1 PRHDT, CDR2 FYEKMQ (reference sequence). CDR3 sequence: CASSRDGTSFDNEQFF. The CDR3 DNA follows: TGTGCCAGCAGCCGAGACGGGACTAGTTTCGACAATGAGCAGTTCTTC.

This clonotype was observed a few times. J is TRBJ1-1 and V is TRBV5-5; perhaps TRBD1 as D (6 bases). The CDR3 is made up of 14 amino acids. With 0 bases removed from V and 6 bases from J, the gap between germline ends came to 12 bases. Germline V gene sequence: CDR1 SGHKS, CDR2 YYEKEE (reference sequence). DNA for the CDR3: TGTGCCAGCAGCTTGGCCCAGGGGATGGCTGAAGCTTTCTTT. This codes for CASSLAQGMAEAFF.

Many counts were recorded for this clonotype. This rearrangement joins TRBV6-2 or TRBV6-3 to TRBJ1-2, with 8 bases matching TRBD1. The CDR3 is 15 residues long. Germline trimming cut 6 bases from V and 4 bases from J; bases unmatched to any gene: 10. Germline-derived CDR1 and CDR2 are MNHEY and SVGEGT. CDR3 sequence reads: CASSPERTGFYGYTF. CDR3 sequence (DNA): TGTGCCAGCAGCCCAGAACGGACAGGGTTCTATGGCTACACCTTC.

The rearrangement links TRBV30 to TRBJ2-5; TRBD2 matches 9 bases. CDR1 and CDR2 (germline): GTSNPN, SVGIG (reference sequence). Losses at the gene ends were 3 bases for V and 0 bases for J; bases not matched to a gene: 5. The CDR3 sequence is 15 residues long. CDR3 sequence: CAWRLAGANQETQYF. The CDR3 DNA sequence: TGTGCCTGGAGATTAGCGGGGGCCAACCAAGAGACCCAGTACTTC.

This chain links TRBV5-1 with TRBJ2-5; the D gene is possibly TRBD1 (6 bases). V dropped 4 bases and J dropped 5 bases, with 18 bases sitting between them. The CDR3 is made up of 15 amino acids. Germline V lookup: CDR1 SGHRS, CDR2 YFSETQ. The CDR3 DNA follows: TGCGCCAGCAGCCCCACTCCGGGACACGGGGAGACCCAGTACTTC. This codes for CASSPTPGHGETQYF.

The V and J genes are TRBV25-1 and TRBJ2-2, with D tentatively TRBD2 (6 bases). The CDR3 extends over 15 amino acids. The V gene lost 3 bases and the J gene lost 1 base, with 9 bases spanning the gap. In germline, CDR1 is MGHDK, CDR2 SYGVNS. The CDR3 sequence: CASSEEGKNTGELFF. DNA for the CDR3: TGTGCCAGCAGTGAGGAGGGCAAGAACACCGGGGAGCTGTTTTTT.

This clonotype was counted ten times or more. The rearrangement joins TRBV5-5 to TRBJ2-2; tentative D call: TRBD2 (8 bases). Per germline, CDR1 SGHKS and CDR2 YYEKEE (reference sequence). Trimming cost V 7 bases and J 3 bases, with 22 bases left between them. The CDR3 extends over 17 amino acids. The CDR3 spells CASWNGRGRGDTGELFF. The DNA for the CDR3 is TGTGCCAGCTGGAACGGGAGGGGGCGCGGGGACACCGGGGAGCTGTTTTTT.

V is TRBV5-5 and J is TRBJ1-2; a possible D gene is TRBD1 (6 bases). The CDR3 extends over 16 amino acids. The germline CDR1 and CDR2 sequences are SGHKS and YYEKEE (reference sequence). Between the trimmed V and J ends, which lost 3 bases and 3 bases, there was a span of 18 bases. The DNA of the CDR3 is TGTGCCAGCAGCTGGGGAGGCTGGGGGCAACACTATGGCTACACCTTC. It encodes CASSWGGWGQHYGYTF.

This clonotype appeared a few times. The chain carries TRBV5-6 and TRBJ2-3, with 7 positions matching TRBD1. The CDR3 spans 18 residues. Per the germline V gene, CDR1 is SGHDT and CDR2 is YYEEEE. J lost 3 bases, V lost 1 base, and 14 bases had no gene match. CDR3 bases: TGTGCCAGCAGCTTGAAGGGGGCGGTCAGTACACAGACAGATACGCAGTATTTT. As protein: CASSLKGAVSTQTDTQYF.